Each of the 6 T cell receptor beta chains below was sequenced from the same sample in a study of CD8 T cells in ankylosing spondylitis. A single record per CDR3 protein comes from TCRdb applying MiXCR to the 5' RACE reads. The sample has 750,000 to 850,000 distinct CDR3 sequences, approximately 12% seen once; the top ten hold roughly 0.51%. Antigen specificity for these receptors is unknown. Findings and limits, study-wide: Roughly eight highly homologous variants made up a TCR beta motif that seemed to typify ankylosing spondylitis blood.

Sequencing was carried out using blood, either unsorted or a sorted T cell fraction (not recorded which). All receptors come from a male donor with ankylosing spondylitis.

This clonotype was recorded many times. Written as DNA, the CDR3 is TGCAGTGCTAGAGTGCTGGAGTCATCCGACGAGCAGTACTTC. Translated, it gives CSARVLESSDEQYF. V is TRBV20-1 and J is TRBJ2-7; D not certain. The CDR3 runs 14 residues. Per the germline V gene, CDR1 is DFQATT and CDR2 is SNEGSKA (reference sequence). The V and J ends lost 1 base and 5 bases respectively, with 15 bases between them.

This chain joins TRBV11-2 and TRBJ2-1, with 12 nucleotides matching TRBD2. The CDR3 is 18 amino acids. Germline CDR1 is SGHAT and CDR2 is FQNNGV. With 2 bases clipped from V and 4 bases from J, the junction kept 9 bases outside the gene matches. CDR3 loop: CASSLKASGRAGYNEQFF. The CDR3 DNA follows: TGTGCCAGCAGCTTAAAAGCTAGCGGGAGGGCAGGGTACAATGAGCAGTTCTTC. The whole variable domain, filled in from reference TRBV11-2 and TRBJ2-1, reads EAGVAQSPRYKIIEKRQSVAFWCNPISGHATLYWYQQILGQGPKLLIQFQNNGVVDDSQLPKDRFSAERLKGVDSTLKIQPAKLEDSAVYLCASSLKASGRAGYNEQFFGPGTRLTVL.

The V and J genes are TRBV28 and TRBJ1-1; a weak D match, TRBD1 (6 bases). Germline V CDR1 and CDR2: MDHEN, SYDVKM. The length of the CDR3 is 13 residues. The ends were cut back, 8 bases at V and 8 bases at J, with 18 bases in the middle. CDR3 in amino acids: CASVNREIGEAFF. CDR3 DNA: TGTGCCAGCGTAAACAGGGAGATTGGGGAAGCTTTCTTT.

This clonotype showed up just a few times. The chain has TRBV5-1 and TRBJ1-1, with D perhaps matching TRBD1 (6 bases). V was shortened by 0 bases and J by 4 bases, with 16 bases between the two germline ends. CDR3 length equals 16 residues. The V gene's germline CDR1 is SGHRS and CDR2 YFSETQ. CDR3 region: CASSLAGGTGSTEAFF. For the CDR3, the DNA is TGCGCCAGCAGCTTGGCCGGGGGCACAGGTAGCACTGAAGCTTTCTTT.

V usage is TRBV20-1 and J usage is TRBJ2-7; TRBD2 aligns across 13 bases. Trimming took 5 bases from V and 9 from J; bases not matched to a gene: 4. The CDR3 has 12 amino acids. Germline CDR1 is DFQATT and CDR2 is SNEGSKA (reference sequence). The CDR3 DNA follows: TGCAGTGCTGGCAGACTAGCGGGAGGGCAGTACTTC. The encoded protein is CSAGRLAGGQYF.

This clonotype was counted many times. This chain connects TRBV12-3 or TRBV12-4 to TRBJ1-4, with D perhaps TRBD1 (6 bases). CDR3 length: 14 residues. Trimming removed 6 bases from V and 8 bases from J, with 16 bases in between. This CDR3 is CASRARGGQEKLFF. In DNA, the CDR3 is TGTGCCAGCAGGGCGAGAGGGGGGCAAGAAAAACTGTTTTTT.